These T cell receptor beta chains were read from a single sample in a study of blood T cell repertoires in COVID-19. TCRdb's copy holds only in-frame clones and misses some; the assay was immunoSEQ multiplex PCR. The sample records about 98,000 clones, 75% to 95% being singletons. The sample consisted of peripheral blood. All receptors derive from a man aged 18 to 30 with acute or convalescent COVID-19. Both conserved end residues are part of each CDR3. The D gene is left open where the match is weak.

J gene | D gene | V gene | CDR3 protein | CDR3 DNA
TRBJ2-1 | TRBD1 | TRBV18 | CASSPGRGPAGHNEQFF | TGTGCCAGCTCACCGGGCAGGGGGCCTGCGGGACACAATGAGCAGTTCTTC
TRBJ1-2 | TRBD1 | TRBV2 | CASSEALAGQGVRGYTF | TGTGCCAGCAGTGAAGCGCTTGCGGGACAGGGGGTTAGGGGCTACACCTTC
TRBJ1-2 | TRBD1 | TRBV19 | CASTHIALGQARYTF | TGTGCCAGTACTCATATAGCGCTGGGACAGGCCCGCTACACCTTC
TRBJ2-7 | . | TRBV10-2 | CASSESFNYEQYF | TGCGCCAGCAGTGAGTCCTTTAACTACGAGCAGTACTTC
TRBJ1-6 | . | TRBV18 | CASSPREGTTSPLHF | TGTGCCAGCTCACCACGGGAGGGGACGACTTCACCCCTCCACTTT
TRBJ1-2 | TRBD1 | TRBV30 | CAWTLDRGHGGYTF | TGTGCCTGGACTCTCGACAGGGGACATGGAGGCTACACCTTC
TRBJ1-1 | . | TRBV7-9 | CASSIFGNTEAFF | TGTGCCAGCAGCATTTTCGGGAACACTGAAGCTTTCTTT
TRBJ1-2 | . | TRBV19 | CASSTRGGVLSF | TGTGCCAGTAGTACCCGGGGGGGAGTACTCTCCTTC
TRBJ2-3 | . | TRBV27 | CASSFRGARTDTQYF | TGTGCCAGCAGTTTCCGGGGGGCCCGAACAGATACGCAGTATTTT
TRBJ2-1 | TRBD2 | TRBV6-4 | CASSRGGLGNEQFF | TGTGCCAGCAGTCGGGGGGGCCTGGGAAATGAGCAGTTCTTC
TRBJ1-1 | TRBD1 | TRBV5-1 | CASSENPTGGIGNTEAFF | TGCGCCAGCAGCGAAAACCCGACAGGGGGCATAGGAAACACTGAAGCTTTCTTT
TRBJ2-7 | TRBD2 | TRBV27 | CASGLAGRSYEQYF | TGTGCCAGCGGGTTAGCGGGTCGGTCCTACGAGCAGTACTTC
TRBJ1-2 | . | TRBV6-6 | CASSYRSESNYGYTF | TGTGCCAGCAGTTATAGGAGTGAGTCTAACTATGGCTACACCTTC
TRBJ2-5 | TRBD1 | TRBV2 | CASSGTGVQETQYF | TGTGCCAGCAGTGGGACAGGGGTACAAGAGACCCAGTACTTC
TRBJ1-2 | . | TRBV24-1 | CATSDRSQGGYTF | TGTGCCACCAGTGATAGATCCCAGGGCGGCTACACCTTC
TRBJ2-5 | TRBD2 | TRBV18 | CASSPQAGETETQYF | TGTGCCAGCTCACCACAAGCGGGAGAGACGGAGACCCAGTACTTC